Below are 27 T cell receptor beta chains sequenced from a single sample in a study of metastatic and nonmetastatic thyroid tumors. Patients had received no treatment of any kind before thyroid surgery. From the PCR reads, TCRdb re-called clones with MiXCR. The data hold roughly 90,000 clones, with about 16% observed a single time. The specimen was blood. Receptor source: a female donor with papillary thyroid cancer or a benign thyroid nodule (not recorded which). Some clones in this sample may be carry-over from other donors' samples.

This clone was found many times. V and J are TRBV2 and TRBJ2-1; D remains ambiguous. The V and J ends lost 2 bases and 4 bases respectively, with 6 bases between them. From germline, CDR1 is SNHLY and CDR2 FYNNEI. CDR3 size: 13 residues. The CDR3 DNA reads TGTGCCAGCAGTGAAACTAATTACAATGAGCAGTTCTTC. This gives the protein CASSETNYNEQFF.

The gene calls are TRBV5-1 and TRBJ2-2; tentatively, D is TRBD1 (5 bases). In germline, CDR1 is SGHRS, CDR2 YFSETQ. Trimming shortened V by 4 bases and J by 7 bases, and 14 bases separated the two germline ends. The CDR3 runs 14 residues. CDR3 DNA: TGCGCCAGCAGCCCCCAACAGGTTGACGGGGAGCTGTTTTTT. Residues: CASSPQQVDGELFF.

V usage is TRBV20-1 and J usage is TRBJ2-5; 11 bases are a match to TRBD2. The CDR3 spans 14 residues. V trimming: 3 bases; J trimming: 9 bases; junction bases outside the gene matches: 9. In germline, CDR1 is DFQATT, CDR2 SNEGSKA (reference sequence). This chain's CDR3 is CSASPSTSGESQYF. CDR3 coding DNA: TGCAGTGCTAGTCCGTCGACTAGCGGGGAGTCCCAGTACTTC.

This rearrangement joins TRBV9 to TRBJ2-1; 15 bases agree with TRBD2. The V segment lost 5 bases and the J segment 6 bases; nucleotides outside the gene matches: 9. Germline V gene sequence: CDR1 SGDLS, CDR2 YYNGEE. The CDR3 is 17 residues long. Here the CDR3 reads CASSRPGLAGGRNEQFF. The CDR3 DNA reads as TGTGCCAGCAGTCGGCCGGGACTAGCGGGAGGTCGCAATGAGCAGTTCTTC. The full variable domain, completed using reference TRBV9 and TRBJ2-1, is DSGVTQTPKHLITATGQRVTLRCSPRSGDLSVYWYQQSLDQGLQFLIQYYNGEERAKGNILERFSAQQFPDLHSELNLSSLELGDSALYFCASSRPGLAGGRNEQFFGPGTRLTVL.

The chain combines TRBV5-6 with TRBJ2-5; TRBD2 aligns across 11 bases. Trimming at V came to 3 bases and at J to 2 bases, leaving 3 bases not matched to a gene. The CDR3 is 15 residues long. Germline assignment: CDR1 SGHDT and CDR2 YYEEEE. The CDR3 nucleotides read TGTGCCAGCAGCTCCCCTAGCGGGGGGCAAGAGACCCAGTACTTC. Residues: CASSSPSGGQETQYF. The full variable domain, in which reference TRBV5-6 and TRBJ2-5 provide the parts outside the CDR3, is DAGVTQSPTHLIKTRGQQVTLRCSPKSGHDTVSWYQQALGQGPQFIFQYYEEEERQRGNFPDRFSGHQFPNYSSELNVNALLLGDSALYLCASSSPSGGQETQYFGPGTRLLVL.

This clone turned up a few times. J is TRBJ1-1 and V is TRBV7-9; perhaps TRBD1 as D (5 bases). This CDR3 region has 14 residues. Trimming took 5 bases from V and 7 from J, leaving 17 bases between them. Germline lookup yields CDR1 SEHNR and CDR2 FQNEAQ (reference sequence). The CDR3 reads CASSIRDSGGEAFF. The CDR3 bases are TGTGCCAGCAGCATCCGGGACTCCGGGGGTGAAGCTTTCTTT.

This clone was observed many times. This chain links TRBV20-1 with TRBJ2-3, with D unclear. Germline CDR1 reads DFQATT; CDR2 reads SNEGSKA (reference sequence). This CDR3 is built from 13 residues. Trimming took off 4 bases at V and 5 bases at J, with 13 bases between the two ends. DNA of the CDR3: TGCAGTGCTATTCCCCCTTCACGAGATACGCAGTATTTT. This sequence encodes CSAIPPSRDTQYF.

With regard to this clone: A single base separates this from a much larger clone, so it may be a read error. The rearrangement links TRBV5-1 to TRBJ1-4; D is perhaps TRBD1 (5 bases). Trimming left V 4 bases short and J 5 bases short, with 18 bases between. Germline V CDR1 and CDR2: SGHRS, YFSETQ. CDR3 length: 16 residues. The CDR3 DNA reads as TGCGCCAGCAGCCGCGATGGGGCGGTGTTGAATGAAAAACTGTTTTTT. It codes for CASSRDGAVLNEKLFF.

This clone was seen many times. This sequence joins TRBV28 and TRBJ2-7, with 9 bases identical to TRBD2. In germline, CDR1 is MDHEN, CDR2 SYDVKM. The CDR3 consists of 14 residues. V trimming: 7 bases; J trimming: 7 bases; junction bases outside the gene matches: 11. CDR3 nucleotide sequence: TGTGCCAGCAACAGCGGGGGGATCACGGGAGAGCAGTACTTC. It specifies CASNSGGITGEQYF.

This clone was recorded at least ten times. The rearrangement uses TRBV7-8 and TRBJ1-3, with 8 bases lining up with TRBD1. Germline CDR1 and CDR2: SGHVS and FQNEAQ. V dropped 5 bases and J dropped 8; count of bases not matched to a gene: 11. The CDR3 sequence is 15 residues long. The CDR3 is CASSPSGQGFDTIYF. The CDR3 bases are TGTGCCAGCAGCCCCAGCGGACAGGGTTTCGACACCATATATTTT.

This clone was seen repeatedly, ten times or more. The rearrangement links TRBV2 to TRBJ1-4, with 11 nucleotides matching TRBD1. The CDR3 covers 15 residues. The V gene's germline CDR1 is SNHLY and CDR2 FYNNEI. V trimming: 7 bases; J trimming: 8 bases; junction bases outside the gene matches: 9. This CDR3 is CASKRTGTGGEKLFF. The CDR3 DNA reads as TGTGCCAGCAAGAGAACCGGGACAGGGGGGGAAAAACTGTTTTTT. The full variable domain, in which reference TRBV2 and TRBJ1-4 provide the parts outside the CDR3, is EPEVTQTPSHQVTQMGQEVILRCVPISNHLYFYWYRQILGQKVEFLVSFYNNEISEKSEIFDDQFSVERPDGSNFTLKIRSTKLEDSAMYFCASKRTGTGGEKLFFGSGTQLSVL.

This clone has a count of ten or more. V gene TRBV15 combines with J gene TRBJ2-3; D unresolved. The CDR3 sequence is 14 residues long. The V and J ends lost 1 base and 6 bases respectively, with 11 bases between them. Per the germline V gene, CDR1 is LNHNV and CDR2 is YYDKDF (reference sequence). The CDR3 protein is CATSRGVESDTQYF. CDR3 nucleotide sequence: TGTGCCACCAGCAGAGGGGTAGAATCGGATACGCAGTATTTT.

On this clone: This may stem from a read error, because a much larger clone lies one nucleotide away. The chain joins TRBV7-9 to TRBJ2-5; TRBD1 matches at 7 bases. Per the germline V gene, CDR1 is SEHNR and CDR2 is FQNEAQ (reference sequence). The CDR3 spans 16 residues. Trimming at V came to 7 bases and at J to 3 bases, leaving 14 bases not matched to a gene. The CDR3 here is CASIKQDRPIEETQYF. The CDR3 coding sequence is TGTGCCAGCATCAAACAGGACAGGCCCATAGAAGAGACCCAGTACTTC.

Only a few counts were recorded for this clone. A much more abundant neighbour one base away suggests this may be a read error. V is TRBV28 and J is TRBJ2-2; the D gene is possibly TRBD2 (5 bases). The germline V gene encodes CDR1 MDHEN and CDR2 SYDVKM. This CDR3 is built from 12 residues. This CDR3 is CDAGALTGELFF. CDR3 DNA: TGTGACGCGGGCGCGTTAACCGGGGAGCTGTTTTTT.

This clone was seen at least ten times. The chain employs TRBV13 and TRBJ2-1; 8 nucleotides line up with TRBD2. This CDR3 region has 18 residues. Germline V lookup: CDR1 PRHDT, CDR2 FYEKMQ (reference sequence). V lost 4 bases to trimming and J lost 4 bases; unmatched junction nucleotides: 15. CDR3 sequence (DNA): TGTGCCAGCAGCTCCGACAACATACCGGGGGGGATTTACAATGAGCAGTTCTTC. It yields the protein CASSSDNIPGGIYNEQFF.

The gene calls are TRBV20-1 and TRBJ2-2, with TRBD1 matching over 9 bases. The J segment lost 0 bases and the V segment lost 3 bases, leaving 2 bases of the junction unmatched. CDR1 and CDR2 (germline): DFQATT, SNEGSKA (reference sequence). The CDR3 consists of 15 residues. As DNA, the CDR3 is TGCAGTGCTAGCAGACAGGGGGCGAACACCGGGGAGCTGTTTTTT. Translation gives CSASRQGANTGELFF.

A few counts support this clone. A junction boundary mismatches the germline segment, possibly from a read error. Other DNA sequences of this sample code for an identical CDR3. This chain links TRBV29-1 with TRBJ2-5; D perhaps matches TRBD2 (5 bases). The length of the CDR3 is 13 residues. Germline lookup yields CDR1 SQVTM and CDR2 ANQGSEA. The CDR3 DNA follows: TGCAGCGTTGGGAAGGGTGTTGGGGAGACACAGTACTTC. Translation gives CSVGKGVGETQYF.

This clone came up many times. This chain joins TRBV20-1 and TRBJ2-7; 9 bases agree with TRBD1. Germline assignment: CDR1 DFQATT and CDR2 SNEGSKA (reference sequence). The V segment lost 0 bases and the J segment 3 bases; nucleotides outside the gene matches: 9. CDR3 length equals 16 residues. The CDR3 sequence is CSARDRDRDPSYEQYF. The CDR3, as DNA: TGCAGTGCTAGAGACCGGGACAGGGACCCCAGCTACGAGCAGTACTTC.

This clone was seen many times. The chain uses TRBV2 and TRBJ1-5; D possibly corresponds to TRBD1 (5 bases). Germline V gene sequence: CDR1 SNHLY, CDR2 FYNNEI. The CDR3 length is 13 residues. Deletions cut 6 bases from V and 7 bases from J, with 13 bases between. The CDR3 reads CASRHRLGQPQHF. CDR3 nucleotide sequence: TGTGCCAGCAGACACAGGCTTGGGCAGCCCCAGCATTTT.

This clone came up many times. The chain combines TRBV5-1 with TRBJ1-5; D gene ambiguous. CDR3 length equals 15 residues. The germline V gene encodes CDR1 SGHRS and CDR2 YFSETQ. Trimming took 0 bases from V and 0 from J, leaving 7 bases between them. Here the CDR3 DNA reads TGCGCCAGCAGCTTGGCGGGTATTAGCAATCAGCCCCAGCATTTT. This sequence encodes CASSLAGISNQPQHF.

Ten or more counts support this clone. Likely a read error: the CDR3 ends without its conserved phenylalanine or tryptophan. The DNA is omitted, as the CDR3 cannot be located on it reliably, and the CDR3 follows TCRdb's listing. The V call is TRBV7-2, the J call TRBJ2-4. Per the germline V gene, CDR1 is SGHTA and CDR2 is FQGNSA. The CDR3 is 9 residues long, ends included. The CDR3 is CASSLGSGV.

The sample holds many counts of this clone. The chain couples TRBV12-3 or TRBV12-4 to TRBJ2-3; no clear D. V lost 10 bases and J 1 base, leaving 18 bases between the germline ends. The CDR3 spans 15 residues. The CDR3: CANSWSVDGTDTQYF. The CDR3 coding sequence is TGTGCCAATTCATGGTCCGTAGACGGCACAGATACGCAGTATTTT.

Notes on this clone: This sequence may be a read error, since a much larger clone differs from it by one base. Here the CDR3 DNA reads TGTGCCAGCTGGGTGGAAGGGGGTCAGCCCCAGCATTTT. It codes for CASWVEGGQPQHF. The rearrangement uses TRBV2 and TRBJ1-5; TRBD1 is a possible D gene (6 bases). The CDR3 is 13 residues long. Germline CDR1 SNHLY, CDR2 FYNNEI. V lost 8 bases, J lost 6 bases, and 14 bases lay in between.

This clone was detected many times. The V call is TRBV10-2, the J call TRBJ1-2; 10 bases are shared with TRBD1. The CDR3 has 13 residues. Trimming cost V 4 bases and J 7 bases; bases outside gene matches: 3. Germline lookup yields CDR1 WSHSY and CDR2 SAAADI. The CDR3 region has the DNA TGCGCCAGCAGTGGGACAGGGGGTACTGGCTACACCTTC. It specifies CASSGTGGTGYTF.

Worth noting for this clone: Just one base apart from a much larger clone, this may be a read error. V is TRBV25-1 and J is TRBJ2-1; maybe TRBD1 (5 bases). V lost 7 bases and J 8 bases, leaving 12 bases between the germline ends. Per germline, CDR1 MGHDK and CDR2 SYGVNS. The CDR3 covers 12 residues. The CDR3 region has the DNA TGTGCCAGCAATGCTCAGGGCTATGAGCAGTTCTTC. This sequence encodes CASNAQGYEQFF.

Note on this clone: A much larger clone differs by one base, so this may be a read error. Other DNA sequences in the sample encode the same CDR3. The genes are TRBV24-1 and TRBJ2-3, with 13 bases that match TRBD2. After removal of 10 bases from V and 5 bases from J, the junction contained 8 bases not matched to a gene. This CDR3 contains 15 residues. CDR1 is KGHDR and CDR2 is SFDVKD in the germline V gene. The CDR3 here is CATARLAGGGDTQYF. DNA for the CDR3: TGTGCCACTGCCCGACTAGCGGGGGGTGGAGATACGCAGTATTTT.

This clone was detected many times. The rearrangement links TRBV2 to TRBJ2-2, with D unclear. Looked up from germline, CDR1 is SNHLY and CDR2 is FYNNEI. The CDR3 loop spans 14 amino acids. The V end was cut by 1 base, the J end by 6 bases, with 9 bases between. The CDR3 region is CASSEVQVAGELFF. CDR3 DNA sequence: TGTGCCAGCAGTGAAGTCCAGGTTGCCGGGGAGCTGTTTTTT.